The clone carrying this T cell receptor beta chain was picked up one time. The antigen remains undetermined. The sample belongs to a study of somatic mutations in cytotoxic T cells in rheumatoid arthritis. Whole-study results and caveats: The antigen targets of the expanded CD8+ clones lacked identification.

Method: immunoSEQ multiplex PCR; TCRdb's copy keeps in-frame clones and lacks some. This sample yields tens of thousands of clones, of which around 84% are seen a single time; over 9% belongs to the top ten. There are 15 residues in the CDR3. The ends lost 5 bases at V and 5 bases at J; junction bases unmatched: 10. Germline V lookup: CDR1 SEHNR, CDR2 FQNEAQ (reference sequence). V usage is TRBV7-9 and J usage is TRBJ2-5; 8 positions agree with TRBD2. Material: CD8+ T cells sorted from blood. The receptor was isolated from an adult with rheumatoid arthritis. The CDR3, as DNA: TGTGCCAGCAGCCCCCGAATAGCGGGAATGGAGACCCAGTACTTC. Amino acids: CASSPRIAGMETQYF.